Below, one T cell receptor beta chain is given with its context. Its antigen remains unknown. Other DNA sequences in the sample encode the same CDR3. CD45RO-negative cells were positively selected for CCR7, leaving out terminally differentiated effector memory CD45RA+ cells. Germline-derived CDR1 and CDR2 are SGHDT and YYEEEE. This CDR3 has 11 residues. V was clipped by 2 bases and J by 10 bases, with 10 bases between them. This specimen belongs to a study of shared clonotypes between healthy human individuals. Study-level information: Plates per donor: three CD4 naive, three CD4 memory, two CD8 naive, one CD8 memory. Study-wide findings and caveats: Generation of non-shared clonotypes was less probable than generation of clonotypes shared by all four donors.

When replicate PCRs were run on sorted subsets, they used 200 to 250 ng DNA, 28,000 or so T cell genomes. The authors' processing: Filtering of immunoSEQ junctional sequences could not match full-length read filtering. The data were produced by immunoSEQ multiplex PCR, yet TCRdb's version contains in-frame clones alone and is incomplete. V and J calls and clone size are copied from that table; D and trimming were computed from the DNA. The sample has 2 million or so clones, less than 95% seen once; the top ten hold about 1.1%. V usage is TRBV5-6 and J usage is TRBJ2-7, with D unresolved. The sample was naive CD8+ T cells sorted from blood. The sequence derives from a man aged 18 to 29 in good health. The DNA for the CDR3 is TGTGCCAGCAGCTTAGGGAATGAACAGTACTTC. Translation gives CASSLGNEQYF.